The rows below give T cell receptor beta chains drawn from one sample of a study of T cell responses to AZD1222 COVID-19 vaccine. This table comes from immunoSEQ multiplex PCR, and its TCRdb copy is limited to in-frame clones, with some not included. This sample carries roughly 140,000 clones, roughly 90% of them seen once, and the ten largest clones take 1.7%. Sample: peripheral blood, taken on day 0 of AZD1222 vaccination. The receptors originated from an adult in good health. Each CDR3 is given with its conserved first and last residue. D genes are given only for firm matches. Clone size is not always given. Where it is, it says once, few, many or a class for expanded clones.

NA	TRBV2	NA	TRBJ1-2	16	CASTGRRSRESRDYTF	TGTGCCAGCACGGGCAGGAGAAGTAGAGAATCGCGTGACTACACCTTC
NA	TRBV6-5	NA	TRBJ1-3	14	CASRTRSSGNTIYF	TGTGCCAGCAGGACGAGATCCTCTGGAAACACCATATATTTT
NA	TRBV5-4	TRBD2	TRBJ2-1	16	CASSSGTSGIFNEQFF	TGTGCCAGCAGCTCCGGGACTAGCGGGATTTTCAATGAGCAGTTCTTC
NA	TRBV27	TRBD1	TRBJ2-1	17	CARPLRSGTGGRNEQFF	TGTGCCCGCCCCCTACGTTCCGGGACAGGGGGGCGCAATGAGCAGTTCTTC
NA	TRBV7-9	NA	TRBJ1-1	12	CASSFPDTEAFF	TGTGCCAGCAGCTTCCCGGACACTGAAGCTTTCTTT
NA	TRBV3-1/TRBV3-2	TRBD2	TRBJ2-1	16	CASSQEPRLAFNEQFF	TGTGCCAGCAGCCAAGAGCCGAGACTAGCCTTCAATGAGCAGTTCTTC
NA	TRBV3-1/TRBV3-2	NA	TRBJ1-1	12	CASSQEGDEAFF	TGTGCCAGCAGCCAAGAAGGTGATGAAGCTTTCTTT
NA	TRBV10-1	TRBD1	TRBJ2-2	16	CASSEFLDREAGELFF	TGCGCCAGCAGTGAGTTCTTGGACAGGGAAGCCGGGGAGCTGTTTTTT
NA	TRBV27	TRBD1	TRBJ1-2	13	CASSRQGEGGYTF	TGTGCCAGCAGTAGACAGGGGGAAGGTGGCTACACCTTC
NA	TRBV6-5	TRBD1	TRBJ1-5	15	CASSAGGASNQPQHF	TGTGCCAGCAGCGCAGGGGGGGCGAGCAATCAGCCCCAGCATTTT
NA	TRBV11-1	NA	TRBJ1-4	14	CASSYGPGDEKLFF	TGTGCCAGCAGCTATGGCCCGGGAGACGAAAAACTGTTTTTT
NA	TRBV28	NA	TRBJ1-5	15	CASSLRGSGNQPQHF	TGTGCCAGCAGTTTAAGGGGGTCTGGCAATCAGCCCCAGCATTTT
NA	TRBV2	NA	TRBJ2-5	14	CASSPGRQQETQYF	TGTGCCAGCAGTCCCGGAAGGCAACAAGAGACCCAGTACTTC
NA	TRBV6-5	TRBD2	TRBJ2-5	15	CASNAGLAAKETQYF	TGTGCCAGCAATGCAGGACTAGCGGCAAAAGAGACCCAGTACTTC
NA	TRBV6-1	TRBD1	TRBJ1-4	16	CASSELTGTGSEKLFF	TGTGCCAGCAGTGAACTTACCGGGACAGGGAGTGAAAAACTGTTTTTT
NA	TRBV12-3/TRBV12-4	NA	TRBJ1-2	13	CASTTARSYGYTF	TGTGCCAGCACCACGGCGCGTAGCTATGGCTACACCTTC
NA	TRBV7-3	TRBD2	TRBJ2-1	15	CASSTGTSGNNEQFF	TGTGCCAGCAGCACCGGGACTAGCGGAAACAATGAGCAGTTCTTC
NA	TRBV5-1	TRBD1	TRBJ1-6	17	CASSSDPTGGYNSPLHF	TGCGCCAGCAGCTCAGACCCGACAGGGGGGTATAATTCACCCCTCCACTTT
NA	TRBV4-1	NA	TRBJ1-5	16	CASSHELQGSNQPQHF	TGCGCCAGCAGCCATGAACTACAGGGCAGCAATCAGCCCCAGCATTTT
once	TRBV28	TRBD1	TRBJ2-2	15	CASRKGGLVTGELFF	TGTGCCAGCAGGAAAGGGGGCTTAGTGACCGGGGAGCTGTTTTTT
NA	TRBV5-1	NA	TRBJ2-5	13	CASSLRGRETQYF	TGCGCCAGCAGCTTAAGAGGCCGAGAGACCCAGTACTTC
NA	TRBV30	NA	TRBJ1-1	12	CAWSLLNTEAFF	TGTGCCTGGAGTCTTCTCAACACTGAAGCTTTCTTT
NA	TRBV2	NA	TRBJ1-1	14	CAGTQGVGSTEAFF	TGTGCCGGCACTCAAGGGGTCGGTAGCACTGAAGCTTTCTTT
NA	TRBV18	TRBD1	TRBJ1-4	15	CASSPTGLTNEKLFF	TGTGCCAGCTCACCGACAGGGTTGACTAATGAAAAACTGTTTTTT
NA	TRBV7-9	TRBD1	TRBJ1-2	16	CASSPADRGILYGYTF	TGTGCCAGCAGCCCGGCGGACAGGGGGATTTTATATGGCTACACCTTC
NA	TRBV7-3	NA	TRBJ1-1	13	CASSLTGGTEAFF	TGTGCCAGCAGCTTAACGGGGGGGACTGAAGCTTTCTTT
NA	TRBV5-4	NA	TRBJ2-7	13	CASSLDPTYEQYF	TGTGCCAGCAGCTTGGACCCAACCTACGAGCAGTACTTC
NA	TRBV19	TRBD2	TRBJ2-1	15	CASSSGSDSYNEQFF	TGTGCCAGTAGTAGCGGGAGTGACTCCTACAATGAGCAGTTCTTC
NA	TRBV3-1/TRBV3-2	NA	TRBJ1-1	15	CASRSRVTPYTEAFF	TGTGCCAGCAGGAGCCGCGTTACACCTTACACTGAAGCTTTCTTT
once	TRBV7-3	TRBD2	TRBJ2-1	14	CASSSLAGGPEQFF	TGTGCCAGCAGCTCCCTAGCGGGAGGGCCTGAGCAGTTCTTC
once	TRBV7-2	TRBD1	TRBJ1-3	15	CASSSMTGFGNTIYF	TGTGCCAGCAGCTCGATGACAGGGTTCGGAAACACCATATATTTT
NA	TRBV13	NA	TRBJ2-6	21	CASSLGLRGRIKNSGANVLTF	TGTGCCAGCAGCTTAGGCCTTAGGGGAAGAATAAAGAACTCTGGGGCCAACGTCCTGACTTTC
NA	TRBV18	NA	TRBJ2-2	16	CASSRNAGENTGELFF	TGTGCCAGCTCACGGAACGCAGGGGAGAACACCGGGGAGCTGTTTTTT
NA	TRBV28	NA	TRBJ2-7	11	CASSFEVEQYF	TGTGCCAGCAGTTTTGAAGTCGAGCAGTACTTC
NA	TRBV5-4	NA	TRBJ1-1	16	CASSLGLWAVNTEAFF	TGTGCCAGCAGCTTGGGCCTTTGGGCGGTGAACACTGAAGCTTTCTTT
NA	TRBV3-1/TRBV3-2	NA	TRBJ2-5	15	CASSQEGGWRETQYF	TGTGCCAGCAGCCAAGAAGGAGGATGGCGAGAGACCCAGTACTTC
NA	TRBV7-3	NA	TRBJ2-1	15	CASSLDKDSYNEQFF	TGTGCCAGCAGCTTGGATAAAGACTCCTACAATGAGCAGTTCTTC
NA	TRBV28	NA	TRBJ2-5	13	CASSLIGKETQYF	TGTGCCAGCAGTTTAATCGGGAAGGAGACCCAGTACTTC
NA	TRBV6-5	NA	TRBJ2-3	15	CASSTHRGVTDTQYF	TGTGCCAGCAGTACCCACCGGGGAGTCACAGATACGCAGTATTTT
NA	TRBV7-9	NA	TRBJ1-5	15	CASSSKGNSNQPQHF	TGTGCCAGCAGCTCAAAGGGGAATAGCAATCAGCCCCAGCATTTT
NA	TRBV2	NA	TRBJ1-2	13	CASKVGQLYGYTF	TGTGCCAGCAAGGTCGGGCAGCTCTATGGCTACACCTTC
NA	TRBV4-1	NA	TRBJ2-7	16	CASSQDGNILSYEQYF	TGCGCCAGCAGCCAAGATGGGAACATCCTCTCCTACGAGCAGTACTTC
NA	TRBV4-1	TRBD1	TRBJ1-3	16	CASSQRQGSSGNTIYF	TGCGCCAGCAGCCAACGACAGGGGAGCTCTGGAAACACCATATATTTT
NA	TRBV28	TRBD2	TRBJ2-7	17	CASSLIASGRPSYEQYF	TGTGCCAGCAGTTTGATTGCTAGCGGGAGGCCATCTTACGAGCAGTACTTC
NA	TRBV12-3/TRBV12-4	NA	TRBJ2-1	13	CASSLSSYNEQFF	TGTGCCAGCAGTTTGAGCAGCTACAATGAGCAGTTCTTC
NA	TRBV28	TRBD1	TRBJ1-2	16	CASSFRQGRSSYGYTF	TGTGCCAGCAGTTTCCGACAGGGCAGGTCTAGCTATGGCTACACCTTC
NA	TRBV6-5	TRBD2	TRBJ2-7	15	CASSEGLAGVNEQYF	TGTGCCAGCAGCGAGGGACTAGCGGGAGTCAACGAGCAGTACTTC
NA	TRBV3-1/TRBV3-2	NA	TRBJ2-1	12	CASSQVAYEQFF	TGTGCCAGTAGCCAAGTCGCGTATGAGCAGTTCTTC
NA	TRBV4-1	NA	TRBJ1-1	14	CASSQVRRGTEAFF	TGCGCCAGCAGCCAAGTGAGGCGGGGGACTGAAGCTTTCTTT
NA	TRBV2	NA	TRBJ1-1	15	CASSEFGQGNTEAFF	TGTGCCAGCAGTGAATTTGGGCAGGGGAACACTGAAGCTTTCTTT
NA	TRBV12-3/TRBV12-4	NA	TRBJ2-7	11	CASSFFYEQYF	TGTGCCAGCAGTTTCTTCTACGAGCAGTACTTC
NA	TRBV5-1	NA	TRBJ1-5	14	CASSLRPGEQPQHF	TGCGCCAGCAGCCTACGTCCAGGGGAACAGCCCCAGCATTTT
NA	TRBV6-1	NA	TRBJ1-5	14	CASSEGGDNQPQHF	TGTGCCAGCAGTGAAGGGGGAGATAATCAGCCCCAGCATTTT
NA	TRBV5-1	NA	TRBJ2-5	13	CASSLERIETQYF	TGCGCCAGCAGCTTGGAGAGGATAGAGACCCAGTACTTC
NA	TRBV29-1	TRBD1	TRBJ2-1	14	CSAAGQASYNEQFF	TGCAGCGCTGCAGGACAGGCGTCCTACAATGAGCAGTTCTTC
NA	TRBV7-9	NA	TRBJ2-7	14	CASSSIDRTYEQYF	TGTGCCAGCAGTTCTATCGACAGGACCTACGAGCAGTACTTC
few	TRBV5-1	NA	TRBJ1-5	18	CASSGVGEGFYSNQPQHF	TGCGCCAGCAGCGGAGTCGGGGAGGGGTTCTATAGCAATCAGCCCCAGCATTTT
NA	TRBV4-1	TRBD1	TRBJ1-2	15	CASSPYRDRGDGYTF	TGCGCCAGCAGCCCCTACCGAGACAGGGGGGATGGCTACACCTTC